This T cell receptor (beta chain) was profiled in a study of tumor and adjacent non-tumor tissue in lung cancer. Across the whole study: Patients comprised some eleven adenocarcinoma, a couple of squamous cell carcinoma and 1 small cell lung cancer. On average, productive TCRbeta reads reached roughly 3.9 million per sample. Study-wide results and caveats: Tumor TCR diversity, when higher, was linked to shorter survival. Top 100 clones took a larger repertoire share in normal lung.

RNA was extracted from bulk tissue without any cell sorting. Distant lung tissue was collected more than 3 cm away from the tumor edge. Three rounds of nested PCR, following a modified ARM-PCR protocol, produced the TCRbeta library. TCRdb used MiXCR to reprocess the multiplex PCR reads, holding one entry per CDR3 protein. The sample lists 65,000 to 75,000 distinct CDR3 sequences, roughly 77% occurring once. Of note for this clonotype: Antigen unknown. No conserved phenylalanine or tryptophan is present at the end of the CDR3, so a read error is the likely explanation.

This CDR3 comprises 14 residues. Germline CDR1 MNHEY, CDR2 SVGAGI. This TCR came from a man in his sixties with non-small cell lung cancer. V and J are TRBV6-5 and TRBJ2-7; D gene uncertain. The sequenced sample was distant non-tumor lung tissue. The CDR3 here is CASNYYGGPYEQYL. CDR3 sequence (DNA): TGTGCCAGCAATTACTATGGCGGACCTTACGAGCAGTACCTC.